What follows are 25 T cell receptor beta chains derived from one specimen sequenced in a study of breast tumors, draining lymph nodes, adjacent tissues. TCRdb fed the multiplex PCR reads into MiXCR, producing one record per CDR3 protein. The data show more than 50,000 distinct CDR3 sequences, less than 60% seen once. Sequencing was carried out using breast tumor tissue. These receptors all come from a female donor with breast cancer. Some clones in this sample may be carry-over from other donors' samples.

This clonotype came up once. This chain links TRBV6-5 with TRBJ1-5; 9 nucleotides match TRBD1. The germline gives CDR1 MNHEY, CDR2 SVGAGI. The CDR3 consists of 14 residues. The trim removed 10 bases at V and 3 bases at J, leaving 7 bases unmatched. The CDR3 DNA sequence: TGTGCCACCTCTCGGACAGGGGACAATCAGCCCCAGCATTTT. It codes for CATSRTGDNQPQHF.

In its sample, this clonotype was seen many times. This chain joins TRBV10-3 and TRBJ2-1; 10 bases are a match to TRBD2. The CDR3 is 14 amino acids. The V gene end was trimmed by 6 bases and the J gene end by 3 bases; junction bases not matched to a gene: 2. Germline V gene lookup returns CDR1 ENHRY and CDR2 SYGVKD. In DNA, the CDR3 is TGTGCCATCAGGAAGCGGGAGGGCTACAATGAGCAGTTCTTC. Protein sequence: CAIRKREGYNEQFF.

This sequence joins TRBV5-6 and TRBJ1-5; D unclear. The CDR3 sequence is 15 residues long. V was trimmed by 4 bases and J by 8 bases, leaving 19 bases between them. Germline CDR1 and CDR2: SGHDT and YYEEEE. Here the CDR3 DNA reads TGTGCCAGCAGCCTTGGCGGGAGTGGGAATGAGCCCCAGCATTTT. The encoded protein is CASSLGGSGNEPQHF.

Concerning this clonotype: Compared with germline, one end of the junction differs, possibly owing to a read error. The J gene is TRBJ2-3, the V gene TRBV7-7; TRBD2 matches at 14 bases. The CDR3 loop spans 18 amino acids. Germline CDR1 and CDR2: SSHAT and FNYEAQ (reference sequence). The CDR3 loop is CASSPGKGLAGAADTQYF. CDR3 DNA sequence: TGTGCTAGCAGTCCGGGGAAGGGACTAGCGGGAGCGGCTGATACGCAGTATTTT.

V gene TRBV15 combines with J gene TRBJ1-6, with D uncertain. Germline loops: CDR1 LNHNV, CDR2 YYDKDF (reference sequence). This CDR3 has 15 residues. V lost 5 bases and J 6 bases, leaving 14 bases between the germline ends. CDR3 sequence (DNA): TGTGCCACCAGCCTAGACGGCCTATCTAATTCACCCCTCCACTTT. Protein sequence: CATSLDGLSNSPLHF.

The table lists this clonotype with a few counts. This sequence joins TRBV28 and TRBJ2-3; D possibly matches TRBD1 or TRBD2 (6 bases each). There are 18 residues in the CDR3. Germline CDR1 and CDR2: MDHEN and SYDVKM. V lost 1 base, J lost 1 base, and 18 bases lay in between. The CDR3 spells CASSLYPHRGLRTDTQYF. As DNA, the CDR3 is TGTGCCAGCAGTTTATATCCCCATCGGGGGCTTCGCACAGATACGCAGTATTTT.

The table lists this clonotype with many counts. The chain carries TRBV2 and TRBJ2-7; D not resolved. The germline gives CDR1 SNHLY, CDR2 FYNNEI. Trimming stripped 5 bases from V and 0 bases from J, with 11 bases between. The CDR3 extends over 14 amino acids. The CDR3, as DNA: TGTGCCAGCAGTTTGGTGAACCCCTCCTACGAGCAGTACTTC. It is translated as CASSLVNPSYEQYF.

This clonotype was observed many times. The gene calls are TRBV12-3 or TRBV12-4 and TRBJ2-3; D remains ambiguous. Trimming left V 9 bases short and J 2 bases short, with 21 bases between. The CDR3 has 16 residues. CDR3 sequence: CARSPQRLGYTDTQYF. For the CDR3, the DNA is TGTGCCAGGAGCCCTCAACGGCTAGGATACACAGATACGCAGTATTTT.

As for this clonotype: A read error is likely, as this CDR3 ends without the conserved phenylalanine or tryptophan. The chain recombines TRBV2 with TRBJ1-2; D is unclear. Trimming pared 3 bases from V and 8 bases from J, leaving 10 bases between. Germline lookup yields CDR1 SNHLY and CDR2 FYNNEI. The CDR3 covers 12 residues. CDR3 nucleotides: TGTGCCAGCAGTGAGGGTGGAGGCGGCTACACCTCC. As protein: CASSEGGGGYTS.

In this sample, this clonotype turned up many times. The J gene is TRBJ2-7, the V gene TRBV2; TRBD1 matches at 7 bases. Looked up from germline, CDR1 is SNHLY and CDR2 is FYNNEI. J lost 4 bases, V lost 5 bases, and 2 bases had no gene match. This CDR3 comprises 12 residues. This CDR3 is CASSQQGYEQYF. DNA for the CDR3: TGTGCCAGCAGTCAACAGGGGTACGAGCAGTACTTC.

In its sample, this clonotype was seen many times. The chain combines TRBV7-9 with TRBJ1-3, with 9 bases identical to TRBD1. CDR1 is SEHNR and CDR2 is FQNEAQ in the germline V gene (reference sequence). Trimming took 5 bases from V and 4 from J; bases not matched to a gene: 3. The CDR3 runs to 14 residues. CDR3 sequence (DNA): TGTGCCAGCAGCCTACAGGGGGCGGGAAACACCATATATTTT. Protein product: CASSLQGAGNTIYF.

The chain employs TRBV5-8 and TRBJ2-7; D is unresolved. CDR1 and CDR2 from the germline V gene are SGHTS and YDEGEE. Trimming shortened V by 4 bases and J by 0 bases, and 11 bases separated the two germline ends. The CDR3 is 14 amino acids. The CDR3 protein is CASSPGRVSYEQYF. The CDR3 DNA sequence: TGTGCCAGCAGCCCGGGTAGGGTCTCCTACGAGCAGTACTTC.

The rearrangement joins TRBV30 to TRBJ2-1, with TRBD1 as a possible D gene (6 bases). The ends were cut back, 1 base at V and 0 bases at J, with 13 bases in the middle. The V gene's germline CDR1 is GTSNPN and CDR2 SVGIG (reference sequence). The CDR3 spans 16 residues. The CDR3 loop is CAWSEKRGISYNEQFF. The CDR3 nucleotides read TGTGCCTGGAGTGAAAAAAGGGGGATCTCCTACAATGAGCAGTTCTTC.

Remarks on this clonotype: At one end, the junction sequence differs from germline, possibly due to a read error. The chain employs TRBV11-2 and TRBJ2-7; D is possibly TRBD1 or TRBD2 (5 bases each). The CDR3 length is 15 residues. Germline loops: CDR1 SGHAT, CDR2 FQNNGV. CDR3 coding DNA: TGTGCCAGCAGTTTAGGCCCGGGGCGGCCCTACGAGCAGTACTTC. Translating it yields CASSLGPGRPYEQYF.

The rearrangement joins TRBV20-1 to TRBJ2-2; 11 positions agree with TRBD2. Germline loops: CDR1 DFQATT, CDR2 SNEGSKA (reference sequence). The trim removed 4 bases at V and 6 bases at J, leaving 4 bases unmatched. The CDR3 runs 14 residues. CDR3 DNA sequence: TGCAGTGCTATGGTAGCGGGAGGGCCCGGGGAGCTGTTTTTT. This encodes CSAMVAGGPGELFF.

In this sample, this clonotype turned up many times. Its ends do not fully match the called genes, so a read error is possible. The V gene is TRBV2, the J gene TRBJ1-2; D is unclear. The CDR3 has 14 amino acids. Germline-derived CDR1 and CDR2 are SNHLY and FYNNEI. The DNA of the CDR3 is TGTGCCAACAGTGAAGGCGGGCCCTTAAGTGGCTACACCTTC. Translated: CANSEGGPLSGYTF.

This clonotype was counted many times. The gene calls are TRBV12-3 or TRBV12-4 and TRBJ2-3, with D maybe TRBD1 (6 bases). V lost 2 bases and J lost 0, with 12 bases in between. The CDR3 is 16 residues long. Here the CDR3 reads CASSLSWGPSTDTQYF. In DNA form, the CDR3 reads TGTGCCAGCAGTTTATCCTGGGGGCCTAGCACAGATACGCAGTATTTT.

This clonotype was counted ten times or more. The chain has TRBV9 and TRBJ2-1, with 10 bases lining up with TRBD2. Trimming took 4 bases from V and 5 from J; bases not matched to a gene: 12. CDR1 SGDLS and CDR2 YYNGEE come from the germline V gene. There are 17 residues in the CDR3. CDR3 nucleotides: TGTGCCAGCAGCCCAGGGGTTAGAGCGGGAGGGGACAATGAGCAGTTCTTC. This codes for CASSPGVRAGGDNEQFF.

This chain joins TRBV18 and TRBJ2-5, with 8 positions matching TRBD1. Unmatched junction bases numbered 7, after V lost 2 bases and J lost 5 bases. Germline assignment: CDR1 KGHSH and CDR2 LQKENI. This CDR3 region has 15 residues. The CDR3 DNA reads as TGTGCCAGCTCACCAGGGACAGGAGAGAGGGAGACCCAGTACTTC. Protein sequence: CASSPGTGERETQYF.

Ten or more counts support this clonotype. This could be a read error, since a much larger clone is one nucleotide away. This chain links TRBV19 with TRBJ1-2; tentative D call: TRBD1 (6 bases). V was cut by 5 bases and J by 7 bases, with 17 bases left in between. Germline lookup yields CDR1 LNHDA and CDR2 SQIVND (reference sequence). This CDR3 spans 14 amino acids. CDR3: CASSPRRGLGGYTF. DNA for the CDR3: TGTGCCAGTAGTCCAAGACGGGGGCTTGGTGGCTACACCTTC.

This clonotype was counted ten times or more. V and J are TRBV6-5 and TRBJ2-7, with TRBD2 as a possible D gene (6 bases). The V gene lost 5 bases and the J gene lost 2 bases, with 13 bases spanning the gap. The CDR3 contains 14 residues. Germline V gene data show CDR1 as MNHEY and CDR2 as SVGAGI. The DNA for the CDR3 is TGTGCCAGCAGTCGGGACTCTGAAGCCTACGAGCAGTACTTC. Its translation: CASSRDSEAYEQYF.

The V gene is TRBV19, the J gene TRBJ2-1, with D maybe TRBD2 (7 bases). The CDR3 consists of 21 residues. Looked up from germline, CDR1 is LNHDA and CDR2 is SQIVND (reference sequence). V lost 3 bases, J lost 0 bases, and 27 bases lay in between. CDR3 nucleotides: TGTGCCAGTAGTATCCAACCTCGCGGGGGCGGCCCGGCGGGCTCCTACAATGAGCAGTTCTTC. This encodes CASSIQPRGGGPAGSYNEQFF.

The chain combines TRBV11-3 with TRBJ2-3; 9 bases are a match to TRBD2. CDR1 and CDR2 from the germline V gene are SGHNT and YENEEA. The CDR3 sequence is 14 residues long. V lost 5 bases and J lost 4; bases outside the gene matches: 4. CDR3 DNA sequence: TGTGCCAGCAGCCTTAGCGGGAGTTCAGATACGCAGTATTTT. It codes for CASSLSGSSDTQYF.

Worth noting for this clonotype: One end of the junction does not line up with germline, which may come from a read error. The V and J genes are TRBV24-1 and TRBJ1-5, with a weak D call TRBD1 (6 bases). The CDR3 contains 13 residues. Germline assignment: CDR1 KGHDR and CDR2 SFDVKD. CDR3 DNA sequence: TGTGCCGCCAGTGACTCGGACAGACGCGCCCAGCATTTT. This encodes CAASDSDRRAQHF.

The J gene is TRBJ1-2, the V gene TRBV29-1; 8 nucleotides match TRBD1. V trimming: 4 bases; J trimming: 13 bases; junction bases outside the gene matches: 8. This CDR3 region has 11 residues. Germline lookup yields CDR1 SQVTM and CDR2 ANQGSEA. The CDR3 spells CSVAGQGVPTF. The CDR3 bases are TGCAGCGTTGCCGGACAGGGCGTTCCCACCTTC.